This T cell receptor (beta chain) was identified in a study of blood T cells in healthy people across ages. Next came a second PCR, run for about 6 to 11 cycles, which used a sample-barcoded 5' primer along with a J-beta primer mix. TCRdb analysed the 5' RACE reads with MiXCR anew, one entry per CDR3 protein. Altogether 600,000 to 1,000,000 distinct CDR3 sequences are present, 58% being singletons, with the ten largest covering roughly 22%. The CDR3 runs 15 residues. Per the germline V gene, CDR1 is MNHEY and CDR2 is SVGEGT. The V end was cut by 5 bases, the J end by 1 base, with 13 bases between. The sequencing sample was made of blood. This rearrangement joins TRBV6-2 or TRBV6-3 to TRBJ2-3; D uncertain. The TCR comes from a man aged 30-40 years in good health. The DNA for the CDR3 is TGTGCCAGCAGTCTCCGGAGAGCTGGCACAGATACGCAGTATTTT. This translates into CASSLRRAGTDTQYF.